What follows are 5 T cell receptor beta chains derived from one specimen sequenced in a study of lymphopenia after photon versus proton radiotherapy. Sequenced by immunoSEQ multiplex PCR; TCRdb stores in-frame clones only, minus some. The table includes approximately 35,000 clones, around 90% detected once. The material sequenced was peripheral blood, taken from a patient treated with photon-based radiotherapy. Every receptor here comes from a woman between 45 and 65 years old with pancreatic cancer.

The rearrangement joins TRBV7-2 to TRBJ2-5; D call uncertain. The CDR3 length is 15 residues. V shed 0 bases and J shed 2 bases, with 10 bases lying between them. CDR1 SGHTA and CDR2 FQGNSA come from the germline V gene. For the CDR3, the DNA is TGTGCCAGCAGCTTAGCGGCTTGGCAGCAAGAGACCCAGTACTTC. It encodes CASSLAAWQQETQYF.

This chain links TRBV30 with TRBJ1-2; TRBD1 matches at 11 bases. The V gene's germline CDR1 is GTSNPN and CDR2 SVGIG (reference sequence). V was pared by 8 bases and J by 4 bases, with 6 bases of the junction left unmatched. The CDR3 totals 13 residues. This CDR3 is CAGGGTGGYGYTF. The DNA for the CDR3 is TGTGCCGGTGGCGGGACAGGGGGCTATGGCTACACCTTC.

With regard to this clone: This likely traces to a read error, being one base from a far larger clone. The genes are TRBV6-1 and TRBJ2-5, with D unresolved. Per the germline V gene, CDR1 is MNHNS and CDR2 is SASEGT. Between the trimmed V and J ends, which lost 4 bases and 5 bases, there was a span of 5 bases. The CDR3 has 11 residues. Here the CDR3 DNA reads TGTGCCAGCAGTGTCGGGGAGACCCAGTACTTC. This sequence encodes CASSVGETQYF.

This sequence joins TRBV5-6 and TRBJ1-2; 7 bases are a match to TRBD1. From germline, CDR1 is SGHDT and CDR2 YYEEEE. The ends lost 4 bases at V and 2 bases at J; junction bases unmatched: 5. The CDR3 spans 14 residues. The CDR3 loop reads CASSPDRPNYGYTF. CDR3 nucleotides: TGTGCCAGCAGCCCGGACAGGCCCAACTATGGCTACACCTTC.

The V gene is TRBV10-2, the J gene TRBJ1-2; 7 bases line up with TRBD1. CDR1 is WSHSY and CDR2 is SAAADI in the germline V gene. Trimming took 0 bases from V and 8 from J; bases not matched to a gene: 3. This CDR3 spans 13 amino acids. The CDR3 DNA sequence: TGCGCCAGCAGTGAGTCGACAGGGAAAGGCTACACCTTC. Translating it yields CASSESTGKGYTF.